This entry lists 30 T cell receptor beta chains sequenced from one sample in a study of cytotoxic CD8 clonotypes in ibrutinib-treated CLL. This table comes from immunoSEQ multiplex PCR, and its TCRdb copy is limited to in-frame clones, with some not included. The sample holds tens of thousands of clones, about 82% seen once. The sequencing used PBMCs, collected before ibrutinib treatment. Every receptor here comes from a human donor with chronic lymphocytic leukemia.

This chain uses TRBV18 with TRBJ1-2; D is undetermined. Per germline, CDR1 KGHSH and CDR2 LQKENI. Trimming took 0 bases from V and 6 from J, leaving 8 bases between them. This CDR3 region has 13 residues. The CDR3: CASSPPTRDGYTF. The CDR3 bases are TGTGCCAGCTCACCACCTACTAGGGATGGCTACACCTTC.

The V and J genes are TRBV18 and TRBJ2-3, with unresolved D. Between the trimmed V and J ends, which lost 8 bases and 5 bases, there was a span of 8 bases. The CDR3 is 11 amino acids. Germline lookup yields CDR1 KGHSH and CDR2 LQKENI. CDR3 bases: TGTGCCAGCCTAGATAAAGATACGCAGTATTTT. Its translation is CASLDKDTQYF. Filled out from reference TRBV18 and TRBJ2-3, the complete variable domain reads NAGVMQNPRHLVRRRGQEARLRCSPMKGHSHVYWYRQLPEEGLKFMVYLQKENIIDESGMPKERFSAEFPKEGPSILRIQQVVRGDSAAYFCASLDKDTQYFGPGTRLTVL.

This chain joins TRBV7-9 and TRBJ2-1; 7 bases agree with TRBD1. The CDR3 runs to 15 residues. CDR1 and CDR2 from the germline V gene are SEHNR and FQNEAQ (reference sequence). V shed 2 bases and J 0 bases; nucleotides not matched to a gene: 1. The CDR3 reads CASSLYRGSYNEQFF. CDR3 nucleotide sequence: TGTGCCAGCAGCTTATACAGGGGCTCCTACAATGAGCAGTTCTTC.

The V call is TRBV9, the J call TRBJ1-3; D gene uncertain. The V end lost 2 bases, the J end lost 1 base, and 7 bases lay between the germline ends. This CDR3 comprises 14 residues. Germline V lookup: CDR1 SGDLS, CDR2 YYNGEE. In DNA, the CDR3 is TGTGCCAGCAGCGTTAAGGGTTCTGGAAACACCATATATTTT. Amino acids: CASSVKGSGNTIYF.

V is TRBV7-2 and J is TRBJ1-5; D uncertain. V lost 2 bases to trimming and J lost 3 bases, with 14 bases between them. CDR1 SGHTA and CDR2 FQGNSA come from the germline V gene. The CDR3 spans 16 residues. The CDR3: CASSLRTPKVNQPQHF. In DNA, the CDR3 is TGTGCCAGCAGCTTAAGGACTCCGAAAGTCAATCAGCCCCAGCATTTT.

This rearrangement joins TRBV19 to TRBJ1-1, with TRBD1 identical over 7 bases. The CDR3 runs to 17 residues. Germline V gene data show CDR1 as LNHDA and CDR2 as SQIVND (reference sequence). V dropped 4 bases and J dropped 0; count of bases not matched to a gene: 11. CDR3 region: CASSTTGASLLNTEAFF. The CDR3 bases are TGTGCCAGTAGTACCACAGGGGCTTCGTTACTGAACACTGAAGCTTTCTTT. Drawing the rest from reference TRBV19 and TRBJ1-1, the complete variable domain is DGGITQSPKYLFRKEGQNVTLSCEQNLNHDAMYWYRQDPGQGLRLIYYSQIVNDFQKGDIAEGYSVSREKKESFPLTVTSAQKNPTAFYLCASSTTGASLLNTEAFFGQGTRLTVV.

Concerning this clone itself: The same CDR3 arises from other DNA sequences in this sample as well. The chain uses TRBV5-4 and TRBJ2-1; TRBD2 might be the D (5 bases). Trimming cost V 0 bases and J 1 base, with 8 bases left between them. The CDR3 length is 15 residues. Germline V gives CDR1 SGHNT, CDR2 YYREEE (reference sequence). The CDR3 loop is CASSLVGGSYNEQFF. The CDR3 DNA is TGTGCCAGCAGCTTGGTGGGCGGGTCCTACAATGAGCAGTTCTTC.

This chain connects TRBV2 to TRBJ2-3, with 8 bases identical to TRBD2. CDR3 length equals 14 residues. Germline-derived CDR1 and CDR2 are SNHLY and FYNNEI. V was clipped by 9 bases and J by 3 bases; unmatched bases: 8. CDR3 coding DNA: TGTGCCAGAGCGAGCGGGAGAAAGACAGATACGCAGTATTTT. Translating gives CARASGRKTDTQYF.

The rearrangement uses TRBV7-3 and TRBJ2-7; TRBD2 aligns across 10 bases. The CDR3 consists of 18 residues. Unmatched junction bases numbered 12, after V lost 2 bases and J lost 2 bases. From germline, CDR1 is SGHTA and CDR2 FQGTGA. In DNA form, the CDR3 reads TGTGCCAGCAGCTTAGAAGTTAGCGGGAGGTATGTACCCTACGAGCAGTACTTC. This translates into CASSLEVSGRYVPYEQYF. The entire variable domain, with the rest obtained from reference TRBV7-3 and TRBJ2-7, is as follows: GAGVSQTPSNKVTEKGKYVELRCDPISGHTALYWYRQSLGQGPEFLIYFQGTGAADDSGLPNDRFFAVRPEGSVSTLKIQRTERGDSAVYLCASSLEVSGRYVPYEQYFGPGTRLTVT.

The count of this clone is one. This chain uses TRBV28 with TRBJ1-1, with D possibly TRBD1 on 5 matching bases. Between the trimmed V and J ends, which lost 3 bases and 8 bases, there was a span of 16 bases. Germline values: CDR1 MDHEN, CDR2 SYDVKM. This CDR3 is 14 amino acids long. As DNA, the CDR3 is TGTGCCAGCAGTTTTGGTGACTCTAGGACAGAAGCTTTCTTT. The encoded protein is CASSFGDSRTEAFF.

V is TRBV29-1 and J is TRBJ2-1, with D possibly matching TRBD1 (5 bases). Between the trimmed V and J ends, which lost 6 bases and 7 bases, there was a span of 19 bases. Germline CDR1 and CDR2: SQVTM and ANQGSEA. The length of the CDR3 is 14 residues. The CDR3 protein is CSVTDNVRSNEQFF. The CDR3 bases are TGCAGCGTCACGGACAACGTACGTTCAAATGAGCAGTTCTTC.

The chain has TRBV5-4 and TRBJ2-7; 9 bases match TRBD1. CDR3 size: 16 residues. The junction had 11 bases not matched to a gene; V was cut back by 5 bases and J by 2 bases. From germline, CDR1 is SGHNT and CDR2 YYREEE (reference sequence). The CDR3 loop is CASSSEPGQGPYEQYF. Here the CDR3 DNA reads TGTGCCAGCAGTTCAGAACCGGGACAGGGCCCCTACGAGCAGTACTTC.

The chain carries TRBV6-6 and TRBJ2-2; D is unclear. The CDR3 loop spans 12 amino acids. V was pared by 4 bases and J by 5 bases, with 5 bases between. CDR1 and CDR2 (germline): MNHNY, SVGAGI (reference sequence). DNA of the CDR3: TGTGCCAGCAGTTCGACGACCGGGGAGCTGTTTTTT. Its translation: CASSSTTGELFF.

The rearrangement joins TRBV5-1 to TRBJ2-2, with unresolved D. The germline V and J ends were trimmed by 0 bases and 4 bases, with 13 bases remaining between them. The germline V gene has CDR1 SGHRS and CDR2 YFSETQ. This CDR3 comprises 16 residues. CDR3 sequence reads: CASSLGSVILTGELFF. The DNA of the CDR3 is TGCGCCAGCAGCTTGGGATCAGTCATTCTCACCGGGGAGCTGTTTTTT.

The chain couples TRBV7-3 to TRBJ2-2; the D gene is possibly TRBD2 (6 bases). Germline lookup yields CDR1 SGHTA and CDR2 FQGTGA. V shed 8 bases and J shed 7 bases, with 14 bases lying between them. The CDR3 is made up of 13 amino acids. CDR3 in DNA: TGTGCCAGCTCCCGGGAGATCGTCGGGGAGCTGTTTTTT. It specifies CASSREIVGELFF.

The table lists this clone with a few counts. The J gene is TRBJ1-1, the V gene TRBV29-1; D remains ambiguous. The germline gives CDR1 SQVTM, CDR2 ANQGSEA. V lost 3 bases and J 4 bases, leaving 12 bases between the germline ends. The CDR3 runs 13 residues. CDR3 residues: CSVDRYPSTEAFF. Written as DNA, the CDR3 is TGCAGCGTTGACAGGTACCCTTCCACTGAAGCTTTCTTT.

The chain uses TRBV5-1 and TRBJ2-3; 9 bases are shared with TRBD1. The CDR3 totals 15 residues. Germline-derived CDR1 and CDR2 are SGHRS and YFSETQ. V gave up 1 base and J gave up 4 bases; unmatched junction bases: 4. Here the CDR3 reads CASSLTGGRADTQYF. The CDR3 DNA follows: TGCGCCAGCAGCTTGACAGGGGGCCGCGCAGATACGCAGTATTTT.

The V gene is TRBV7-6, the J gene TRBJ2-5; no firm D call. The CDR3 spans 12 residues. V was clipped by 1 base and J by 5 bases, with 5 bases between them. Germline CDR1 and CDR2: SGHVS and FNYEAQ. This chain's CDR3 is CASSLVFETQYF. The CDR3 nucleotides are TGTGCCAGCAGCTTAGTTTTTGAGACCCAGTACTTC. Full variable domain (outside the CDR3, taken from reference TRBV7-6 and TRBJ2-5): GAGVSQSPRYKVTKRGQDVALRCDPISGHVSLYWYRQALGQGPEFLTYFNYEAQQDKSGLPNDRFSAERPEGSISTLTIQRTEQRDSAMYRCASSLVFETQYFGPGTRLLVL.

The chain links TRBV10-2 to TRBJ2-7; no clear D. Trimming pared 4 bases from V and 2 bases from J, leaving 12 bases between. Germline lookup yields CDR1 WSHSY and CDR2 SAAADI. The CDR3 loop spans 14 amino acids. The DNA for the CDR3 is TGCGCCAGCAGTGCGTTTGCCACGGCCTACGAGCAGTACTTC. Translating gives CASSAFATAYEQYF.

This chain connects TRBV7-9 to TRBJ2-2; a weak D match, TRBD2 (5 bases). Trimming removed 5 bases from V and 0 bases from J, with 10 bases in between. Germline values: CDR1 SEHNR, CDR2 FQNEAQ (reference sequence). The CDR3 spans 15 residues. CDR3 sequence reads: CASSPGVTNTGELFF. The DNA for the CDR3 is TGTGCCAGCAGCCCCGGGGTTACGAACACCGGGGAGCTGTTTTTT.

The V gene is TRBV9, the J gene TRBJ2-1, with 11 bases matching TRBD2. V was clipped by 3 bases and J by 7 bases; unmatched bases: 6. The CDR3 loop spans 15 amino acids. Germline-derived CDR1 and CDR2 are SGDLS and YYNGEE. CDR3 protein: CASSGHSGRENEQFF. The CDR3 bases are TGTGCCAGCAGCGGACATAGCGGGAGGGAGAATGAGCAGTTCTTC.

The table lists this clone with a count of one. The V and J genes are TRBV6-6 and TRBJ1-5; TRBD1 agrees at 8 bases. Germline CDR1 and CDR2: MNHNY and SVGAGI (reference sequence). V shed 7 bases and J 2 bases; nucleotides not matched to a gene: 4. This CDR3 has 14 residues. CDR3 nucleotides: TGTGCCAGCACGGACAGGGCTGGCAATCAGCCCCAGCATTTT. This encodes CASTDRAGNQPQHF.

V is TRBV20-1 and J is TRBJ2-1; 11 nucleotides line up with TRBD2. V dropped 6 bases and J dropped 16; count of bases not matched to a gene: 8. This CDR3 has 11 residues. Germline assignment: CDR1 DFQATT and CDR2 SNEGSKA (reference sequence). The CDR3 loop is CSAVTSGVSFF. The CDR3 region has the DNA TGCAGTGCGGTGACTAGCGGGGTCTCTTTCTTC.

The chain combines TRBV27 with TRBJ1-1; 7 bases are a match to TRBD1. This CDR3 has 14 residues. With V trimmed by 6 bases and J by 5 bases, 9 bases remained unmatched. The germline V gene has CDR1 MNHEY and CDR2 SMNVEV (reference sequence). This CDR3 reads CASRYRGGGTEAFF. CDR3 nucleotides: TGTGCCAGCAGGTACAGGGGAGGTGGGACTGAAGCTTTCTTT.

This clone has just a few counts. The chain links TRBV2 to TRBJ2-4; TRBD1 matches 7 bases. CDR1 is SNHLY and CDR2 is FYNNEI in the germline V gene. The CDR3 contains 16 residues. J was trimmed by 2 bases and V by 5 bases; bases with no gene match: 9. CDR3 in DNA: TGTGCCAGCAGTCGAGGGGGCGCTTCTCCCAAAAACATTCAGTACTTC. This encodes CASSRGGASPKNIQYF.

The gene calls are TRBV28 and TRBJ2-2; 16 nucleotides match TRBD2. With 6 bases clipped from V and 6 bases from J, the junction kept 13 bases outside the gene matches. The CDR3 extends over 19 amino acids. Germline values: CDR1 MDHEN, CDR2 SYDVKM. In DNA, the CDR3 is TGTGCCAGCAGATCCCCGGGACTAGCGGGAGGGCCAGGTGCCGGGGAGCTGTTTTTT. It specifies CASRSPGLAGGPGAGELFF.

CDR3: CASSLSPLEDGYTF. The DNA of the CDR3 is TGTGCCAGCAGCTTATCGCCTCTGGAGGATGGCTACACCTTC. The chain has TRBV7-3 and TRBJ1-2; no clear D gene. V lost 2 bases, J lost 6 bases, and 13 bases lay in between. Per the germline V gene, CDR1 is SGHTA and CDR2 is FQGTGA. The CDR3 covers 14 residues.

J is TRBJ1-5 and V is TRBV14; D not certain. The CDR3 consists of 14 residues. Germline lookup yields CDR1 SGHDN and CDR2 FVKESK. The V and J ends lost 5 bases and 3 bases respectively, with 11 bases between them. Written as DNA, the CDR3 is TGTGCCAGCAGCGTCGCCGGAAACAATCAGCCCCAGCATTTT. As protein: CASSVAGNNQPQHF.

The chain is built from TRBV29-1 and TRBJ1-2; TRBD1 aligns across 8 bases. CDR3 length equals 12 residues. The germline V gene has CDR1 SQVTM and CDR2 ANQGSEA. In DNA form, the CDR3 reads TGCAGTTTTACAGGGGGTAACTATGGCTACACCTTC. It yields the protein CSFTGGNYGYTF.

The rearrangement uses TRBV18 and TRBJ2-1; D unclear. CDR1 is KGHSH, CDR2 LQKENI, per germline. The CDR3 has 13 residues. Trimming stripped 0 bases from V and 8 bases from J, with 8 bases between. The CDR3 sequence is CASSPPPFYEQFF. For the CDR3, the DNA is TGTGCCAGCTCACCACCCCCCTTTTATGAGCAGTTCTTC.